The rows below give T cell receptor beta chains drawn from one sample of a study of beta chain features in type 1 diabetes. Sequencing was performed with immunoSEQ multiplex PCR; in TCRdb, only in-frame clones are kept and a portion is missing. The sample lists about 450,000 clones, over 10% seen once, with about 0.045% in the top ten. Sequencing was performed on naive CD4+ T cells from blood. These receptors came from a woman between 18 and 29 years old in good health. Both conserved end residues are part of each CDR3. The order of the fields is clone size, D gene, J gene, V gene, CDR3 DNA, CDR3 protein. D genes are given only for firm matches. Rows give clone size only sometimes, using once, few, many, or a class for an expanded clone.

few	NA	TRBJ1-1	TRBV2	TGTGCCAGCAGGCGGACAGTGAACACTGAAGCTTTCTTT	CASRRTVNTEAFF
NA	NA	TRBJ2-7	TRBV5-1	TGCGCCAGCAGCCCTTTTGAACTTAGCAGGCTCAACGAGCAGTACTTC	CASSPFELSRLNEQYF
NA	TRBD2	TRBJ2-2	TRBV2	TGTGCCAGCAGAGAGAGGACTAGCGGAGAGCTGTTTTTT	CASRERTSGELFF
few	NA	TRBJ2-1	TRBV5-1	TGCGCCAGCAGTCCCCCGGGTAGGAGCTCCTACAATGAGCAGTTCTTC	CASSPPGRSSYNEQFF
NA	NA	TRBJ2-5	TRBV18	TGTGCCAGCTCTGACTTCCAAGAGACCCAGTACTTC	CASSDFQETQYF
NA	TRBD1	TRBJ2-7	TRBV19	TGTGCCAGTAGTAGGGACAGGGAACGGCAGTACTTC	CASSRDRERQYF
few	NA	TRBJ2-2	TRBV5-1	TGCGCCAGCAGCTTGGGACAGAACCCGAACACCGGGGAGCTGTTTTTT	CASSLGQNPNTGELFF
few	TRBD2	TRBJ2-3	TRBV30	TGTGCCTGGGGACTAGCGGGAGCACCAGATACGCAGTATTTT	CAWGLAGAPDTQYF
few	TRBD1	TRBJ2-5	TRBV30	TGTGCCTGGAATTTTGCCTTAGTTGGACAGGGTTCAGAGACCCAGTACTTC	CAWNFALVGQGSETQYF
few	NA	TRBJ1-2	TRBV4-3	TGCGCCAGCAGCCAAGCGGCAGGGGATTATGGCTACACCTTC	CASSQAAGDYGYTF
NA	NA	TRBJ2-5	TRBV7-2	TGTGCCAGCAGCGGAGGGGGGCCGGGAGAGACCCAGTACTTC	CASSGGGPGETQYF
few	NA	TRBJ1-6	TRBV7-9	TGTGCCAGCAGCCCACAGGGTGATTCACCCCTCCACTTT	CASSPQGDSPLHF
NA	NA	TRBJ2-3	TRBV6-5	TGTGCCAGCAGCCCATCGCCGGGACCCCGGCTATCGCAGTATTTT	CASSPSPGPRLSQYF
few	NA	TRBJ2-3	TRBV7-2	TGTGCCAGCAGCTCCACCCGCAGAGGGTTCGGCACAGATACGCAGTATTTT	CASSSTRRGFGTDTQYF